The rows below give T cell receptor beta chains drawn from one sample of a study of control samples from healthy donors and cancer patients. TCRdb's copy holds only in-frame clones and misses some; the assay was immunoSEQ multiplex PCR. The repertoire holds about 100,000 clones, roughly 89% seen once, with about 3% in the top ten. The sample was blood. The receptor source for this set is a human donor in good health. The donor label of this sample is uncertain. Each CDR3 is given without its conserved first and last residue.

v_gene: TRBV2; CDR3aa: ASSRSNQPQH
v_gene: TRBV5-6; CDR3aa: ASSLGNRVNTEAF
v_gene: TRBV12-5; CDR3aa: ASGLVSGRDKNIQY
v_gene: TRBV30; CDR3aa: AWSQGGDEKLF
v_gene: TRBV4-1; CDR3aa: ASSQVILKSPYEQY
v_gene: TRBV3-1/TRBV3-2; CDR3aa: ASSQVGIRTPSSYNSPLH
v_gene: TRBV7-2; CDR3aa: ASSLDRGNSPLH
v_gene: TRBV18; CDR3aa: ASSPNSRGDEQY
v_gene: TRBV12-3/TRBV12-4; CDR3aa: ASSLSETQY
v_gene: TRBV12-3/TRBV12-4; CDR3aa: ASSSRLGGYT
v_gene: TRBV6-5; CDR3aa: ATLSNTGELF